Below are 7 T cell receptor beta chains sequenced from a single sample in a study of CD8+ T cells in alopecia areata (dated by TCRdb to 2017 to 2018). The library came from the immunoSEQ multiplex PCR assay. RNA was extracted from all samples and reverse transcribed into cDNA, which served as template for TCR sequencing. TCRdb's version of the immuneACCESS table is confined to in-frame rearrangements and falls short of the full clone set. An unresolved V gene accounts for under half of the shortfall where checked; the remainder is of unknown origin. A total of some 150,000 clones appear in this sample, roughly 61% of them only once. The ten top clones hold 5% to 7% of the sample. The time point label here, explained by the study, means: baseline before oral tofacitinib. The sequenced sample was CD4+ T cells sorted from blood, obtained at week 0. The source is a human donor with alopecia areata.

The CDR3 DNA follows: TGTGCCAGTAAGAGGTCAGGTCTTAACGGGGAGCTGTTTTTT. Its translation: CASKRSGLNGELFF. This rearrangement joins TRBV19 to TRBJ2-2; D gene uncertain. The CDR3 consists of 14 residues. Trimming took off 7 bases at V and 7 bases at J, with 16 bases between the two ends. Germline V gene data show CDR1 as LNHDA and CDR2 as SQIVND (reference sequence).

Note on this clone: Other DNA sequences in this sample translate to the same CDR3. The V and J genes are TRBV5-1 and TRBJ2-2; 7 bases are a match to TRBD2. CDR1 is SGHRS and CDR2 is YFSETQ in the germline V gene. The CDR3 runs 14 residues. V lost 4 bases and J lost 2; bases outside the gene matches: 2. CDR3 sequence (DNA): TGCGCCAGCAGCCAGCGGGGTAACACCGGGGAGCTGTTTTTT. Protein product: CASSQRGNTGELFF.

The rearrangement joins TRBV29-1 to TRBJ1-2; no clear D gene. Trimming shortened V by 0 bases and J by 6 bases, and 5 bases separated the two germline ends. CDR1 SQVTM and CDR2 ANQGSEA come from the germline V gene. There are 11 residues in the CDR3. The CDR3 nucleotides read TGCAGCGTTGAAGATACAAATGGCTACACCTTC. As protein: CSVEDTNGYTF.

This clone was detected a few times. The chain recombines TRBV29-1 with TRBJ1-2; D is unclear. Germline V gives CDR1 SQVTM, CDR2 ANQGSEA. CDR3 size: 12 residues. The V end lost 5 bases, the J end lost 5 bases, and 12 bases lay between the germline ends. The CDR3 spells CSVTGGQYGYTF. DNA of the CDR3: TGCAGCGTTACCGGTGGGCAGTATGGCTACACCTTC.

The V and J genes are TRBV29-1 and TRBJ2-2; D call uncertain. Germline-derived CDR1 and CDR2 are SQVTM and ANQGSEA. The CDR3 totals 12 residues. Trimming pared 8 bases from V and 2 bases from J, leaving 9 bases between. The CDR3 bases are TGCAGCTCCCGGGCTAACACCGGGGAGCTGTTTTTT. Translation: CSSRANTGELFF.

This clone was detected only a few times. The chain employs TRBV5-4 and TRBJ2-2, with D perhaps assigned TRBD1 or TRBD2 (5 bases each). The CDR3 covers 16 residues. Germline CDR1 SGHNT, CDR2 YYREEE (reference sequence). V was clipped by 3 bases and J by 1 base, with 13 bases between them. This CDR3 reads CASSSPGRRNTGELFF. The CDR3 DNA sequence: TGTGCCAGCAGCTCGCCGGGACGCAGGAACACCGGGGAGCTGTTTTTT. The entire variable domain, with the rest obtained from reference TRBV5-4 and TRBJ2-2, is as follows: ETGVTQSPTHLIKTRGQQVTLRCSSQSGHNTVSWYQQALGQGPQFIFQYYREEENGRGNFPPRFSGLQFPNYSSELNVNALELDDSALYLCASSSPGRRNTGELFFGEGSRLTVL.

This chain joins TRBV4-2 and TRBJ2-3; D is unresolved. V was cut by 2 bases and J by 0 bases, with 9 bases left in between. Germline-derived CDR1 and CDR2 are LGHNA and YNFKEQ. This CDR3 has 15 amino acids. This chain's CDR3 is CASSQTRSSTDTQYF. DNA for the CDR3: TGTGCCAGCAGCCAAACCCGGTCTAGCACAGATACGCAGTATTTT.